The 30 T cell receptor beta chains below were found in one sample sequenced in a study of T cell repertoires in cytomegalovirus infection. MiXCR was run by TCRdb on the reads, yielding one entry per CDR3 protein. Among about a million distinct CDR3 sequences listed, roughly 30% were seen once. Their target antigens are unknown. The input for sequencing was cultured CD8+ T cells from PBMCs, taken from culture after CMV antigen stimulation. Receptors were obtained from a human donor in good health (CMV status not recorded). Some clones in this sample may be carry-over from other donors' samples.

This clonotype has more than one count but fewer than ten. The V gene is TRBV10-3, the J gene TRBJ2-2; D may be TRBD1 or TRBD2 (5 bases each). Germline CDR1 and CDR2: ENHRY and SYGVKD. This CDR3 has 12 residues. V was cut by 6 bases and J by 4 bases, with 6 bases left in between. As DNA, the CDR3 is TGTGCCATCAGGGGACCCACCGGGGAGCTGTTTTTT. Protein product: CAIRGPTGELFF.

The rearrangement links TRBV4-1 to TRBJ1-5; 7 nucleotides align to TRBD1. V lost 2 bases and J lost 2; bases outside the gene matches: 9. CDR3 length equals 17 residues. The germline V gene encodes CDR1 MGHRA and CDR2 YSYEKL. CDR3 DNA: TGCGCCAGCAGCCAAATACAGGGGCCTGGCGGCAATCAGCCCCAGCATTTT. It yields the protein CASSQIQGPGGNQPQHF.

This chain joins TRBV4-1 and TRBJ1-1, with a possible D match to TRBD1 (5 bases). The V gene's germline CDR1 is MGHRA and CDR2 YSYEKL. The CDR3 contains 14 residues. V lost 4 bases and J 6 bases, leaving 15 bases between the germline ends. DNA of the CDR3: TGCGCCAGCAGCCTCCCAGGGAAACAAGCTGAAGCTTTCTTT. This gives the protein CASSLPGKQAEAFF.

This clonotype was counted once. CDR3 DNA: TGTGCCAGTAGCGCACAGGGGGCGGTCTCTGAAGCTTTCTTT. Translating it yields CASSAQGAVSEAFF. V and J are TRBV19 and TRBJ1-1, with 9 nucleotides matching TRBD1. The CDR3 is made up of 14 amino acids. CDR1 is LNHDA, CDR2 SQIVND, per germline (reference sequence). The V gene end was trimmed by 6 bases and the J gene end by 6 bases; junction bases not matched to a gene: 8.

This clonotype was observed a few times. This rearrangement joins TRBV7-4 to TRBJ2-5, with 10 bases aligning to TRBD2. Germline CDR1 SGHVT, CDR2 SQSDAQ. The V segment lost 5 bases and the J segment 1 base; nucleotides outside the gene matches: 7. This CDR3 contains 16 residues. The CDR3 nucleotides read TGTGCCAGCAGCCCCCCTAGCGGGGGTGCCCAAGAGACCCAGTACTTC. Its translation is CASSPPSGGAQETQYF.

The rearrangement links TRBV28 to TRBJ1-2; 8 bases line up with TRBD1. The junction had 8 bases not matched to a gene; V was cut back by 2 bases and J by 3 bases. Germline CDR1 is MDHEN and CDR2 is SYDVKM. This CDR3 has 16 amino acids. CDR3 residues: CASSLLGQGDYYGYTF. As DNA, the CDR3 is TGTGCCAGCAGTTTACTTGGACAGGGAGATTACTATGGCTACACCTTC.

This clonotype has a count of ten or more. This chain joins TRBV7-9 and TRBJ2-6; D remains ambiguous. The V gene's germline CDR1 is SEHNR and CDR2 FQNEAQ (reference sequence). Trimming shortened V by 4 bases and J by 0 bases, and 7 bases separated the two germline ends. The CDR3 is 15 amino acids. This CDR3 reads CASSSQNSGANVLTF. For the CDR3, the DNA is TGTGCCAGCAGCTCTCAAAACTCTGGGGCCAACGTCCTGACTTTC.

This chain uses TRBV29-1 with TRBJ1-1; no firm D call. Germline V gives CDR1 SQVTM, CDR2 ANQGSEA. Trimming stripped 7 bases from V and 7 bases from J, with 10 bases between. This CDR3 region has 10 residues. DNA of the CDR3: TGCAGCGGTTTGACCCATGAAGCTTTCTTT. Its protein is CSGLTHEAFF.

This clonotype was seen more than once but under ten times. The genes are TRBV27 and TRBJ1-4; no firm D call. The length of the CDR3 is 15 residues. Germline lookup yields CDR1 MNHEY and CDR2 SMNVEV (reference sequence). V was pared by 5 bases and J by 5 bases, with 15 bases between. The CDR3 spells CASSPQSGINEKLFF. The CDR3 DNA follows: TGTGCCAGCAGTCCCCAATCGGGGATAAATGAAAAACTGTTTTTT.

The V call is TRBV20-1, the J call TRBJ2-1; 11 bases agree with TRBD2. Germline V gene sequence: CDR1 DFQATT, CDR2 SNEGSKA (reference sequence). This CDR3 region has 15 residues. The trim removed 3 bases at V and 4 bases at J, leaving 5 bases unmatched. CDR3 in amino acids: CSASETSGVYNEQFF. The DNA for the CDR3 is TGCAGTGCTAGCGAGACTAGCGGGGTTTACAATGAGCAGTTCTTC.

The genes are TRBV6-2 or TRBV6-3 and TRBJ1-6; no firm D call. Germline-derived CDR1 and CDR2 are MNHEY and SVGEGT. This CDR3 spans 15 amino acids. Trimming took 2 bases from V and 14 from J, leaving 19 bases between them. In nucleotides, the CDR3 is TGTGCCAGCAGTTACGTCCGCAGGCGAGATGGGACCCTCCACTTT. It codes for CASSYVRRRDGTLHF.

This clonotype came up a few times. V and J are TRBV7-9 and TRBJ2-2; D gene uncertain. The germline gives CDR1 SEHNR, CDR2 FQNEAQ (reference sequence). Trimming stripped 6 bases from V and 4 bases from J, with 12 bases between. There are 14 residues in the CDR3. CDR3 bases: TGTGCCAGCAGTCACCCGGGTTCCACCGGGGAGCTGTTTTTT. Amino acids: CASSHPGSTGELFF.

This clonotype was seen only a few times. V usage is TRBV7-9 and J usage is TRBJ1-6, with 7 bases aligning to TRBD1. J gave up 1 base and V 4 bases, and 4 bases lay outside the gene matches. CDR3 length equals 16 residues. CDR1 is SEHNR, CDR2 FQNEAQ, per germline (reference sequence). The DNA of the CDR3 is TGTGCCAGCAGCTATGACAGGGCGTCCTATAATTCACCCCTCCACTTT. It yields the protein CASSYDRASYNSPLHF.

J is TRBJ2-2 and V is TRBV27, with TRBD1 as a possible D gene (5 bases). The CDR3 has 16 residues. CDR1 is MNHEY and CDR2 is SMNVEV in the germline V gene (reference sequence). V was clipped by 1 base and J by 3 bases, with 12 bases between them. The CDR3 region has the DNA TGTGCCAGCAGTTTATTCAAACAGGTGTACACCGGGGAGCTGTTTTTT. Protein sequence: CASSLFKQVYTGELFF.

The table lists this clonotype with a few counts. The chain recombines TRBV5-6 with TRBJ2-1, with 7 positions matching TRBD2. The germline CDR1 and CDR2 sequences are SGHDT and YYEEEE. V shed 3 bases and J 4 bases; nucleotides not matched to a gene: 16. The CDR3 loop spans 18 amino acids. The CDR3 DNA reads TGTGCCAGCAGCTCCCTGGGTGAAGGCTGGGAGGGGTACAATGAGCAGTTCTTC. As protein: CASSSLGEGWEGYNEQFF. The full variable domain, with the rest looked up from reference TRBV5-6 and TRBJ2-1, is DAGVTQSPTHLIKTRGQQVTLRCSPKSGHDTVSWYQQALGQGPQFIFQYYEEEERQRGNFPDRFSGHQFPNYSSELNVNALLLGDSALYLCASSSLGEGWEGYNEQFFGPGTRLTVL.

There are many counts of this clonotype. J is TRBJ2-2 and V is TRBV7-9; D is unclear. Germline CDR1 SEHNR, CDR2 FQNEAQ (reference sequence). The CDR3 is 13 amino acids. Trimming left V 8 bases short and J 1 base short, with 8 bases between. The CDR3 spells CASSPRNTGELFF. The CDR3 bases are TGTGCCAGCTCACCCCGGAACACCGGGGAGCTGTTTTTT.

The J gene is TRBJ2-2, the V gene TRBV6-1; a weak D match, TRBD1 (5 bases). CDR1 and CDR2 from the germline V gene are MNHNS and SASEGT. V was cut by 7 bases and J by 1 base, with 16 bases left in between. The CDR3 contains 16 residues. The CDR3 loop reads CASNPIRGKNTGELFF. CDR3 nucleotides: TGTGCCAGCAACCCCATAAGGGGTAAGAACACCGGGGAGCTGTTTTTT.

V and J are TRBV13 and TRBJ2-1; 10 bases are shared with TRBD2. V shed 5 bases and J 8 bases; nucleotides not matched to a gene: 9. CDR3 length equals 15 residues. CDR1 and CDR2 (germline): PRHDT, FYEKMQ (reference sequence). The CDR3 DNA reads as TGTGCCAGCAGCCCCCGTAGCGGGGGGCTGGATGAGCAGTTCTTC. Translated, it gives CASSPRSGGLDEQFF.

The chain combines TRBV6-5 with TRBJ2-1, with D perhaps given as TRBD1 or TRBD2 (6 bases each). V was pared by 2 bases and J by 5 bases, with 13 bases between. The CDR3 loop spans 15 amino acids. Germline assignment: CDR1 MNHEY and CDR2 SVGAGI. CDR3 residues: CASSYTGGWDNEQFF. As DNA, the CDR3 is TGTGCCAGCAGTTACACCGGGGGCTGGGACAATGAGCAGTTCTTC.

The chain couples TRBV10-3 to TRBJ2-2; the D gene is possibly TRBD1 (5 bases). Trimming cost V 2 bases and J 5 bases, with 9 bases left between them. Germline V gene sequence: CDR1 ENHRY, CDR2 SYGVKD. This CDR3 is built from 14 residues. The CDR3 reads CAISEKPGTGELFF. In DNA form, the CDR3 reads TGTGCCATCAGTGAGAAACCAGGGACCGGGGAGCTGTTTTTT.

This clonotype was seen a few times. This sequence joins TRBV6-5 and TRBJ2-5; D is perhaps TRBD1 (7 bases). V was cut by 2 bases and J by 4 bases, with 14 bases left in between. This CDR3 has 15 residues. CDR1 is MNHEY, CDR2 SVGAGI, per germline. CDR3 nucleotide sequence: TGTGCCAGCAGTTACGGCAGGGGGAGGTTAGAGACCCAGTACTTC. Translating gives CASSYGRGRLETQYF.

The CDR3 nucleotides are TGTGCCAGCAGTTGGACAGGGGCCACCTACGAGCAGTACTTC. Amino acid sequence: CASSWTGATYEQYF. The chain uses TRBV6-1 and TRBJ2-7; 9 nucleotides agree with TRBD1. Trimming took 5 bases from V and 2 from J; bases not matched to a gene: 4. This CDR3 is 14 amino acids long. Germline CDR1 MNHNS, CDR2 SASEGT.

The chain combines TRBV28 with TRBJ2-5; D may be TRBD1 (5 bases). Trimming shortened V by 3 bases and J by 5 bases, and 13 bases separated the two germline ends. This CDR3 spans 14 amino acids. The germline gives CDR1 MDHEN, CDR2 SYDVKM. The CDR3 region is CASSFSQGGETQYF. CDR3 DNA sequence: TGTGCCAGCAGTTTTAGCCAGGGTGGGGAGACCCAGTACTTC.

This chain links TRBV7-2 with TRBJ1-5; 7 bases match TRBD1. Germline CDR1 is SGHTA and CDR2 is FQGNSA. V shed 1 base, J shed 0 bases, and the junction held 6 bases outside the gene matches. This CDR3 contains 17 residues. The chain's CDR3 is CASSLDRGHYSNQPQHF. CDR3 in DNA: TGTGCCAGCAGCTTAGACAGGGGACATTATAGCAATCAGCCCCAGCATTTT.

This clonotype appeared a few times. The rearrangement links TRBV6-2 or TRBV6-3 to TRBJ1-4, with unresolved D. CDR1 and CDR2 (germline): MNHEY, SVGEGT. This CDR3 contains 17 residues. The V and J ends lost 0 bases and 0 bases respectively, with 11 bases between them. The CDR3 sequence is CASSYSALDATNEKLFF. CDR3 DNA sequence: TGTGCCAGCAGTTACTCGGCGTTAGATGCAACTAATGAAAAACTGTTTTTT.

This clonotype has only a few counts. The chain recombines TRBV11-2 with TRBJ2-3; either TRBD1 or TRBD2 may supply D (6 bases each). CDR1 and CDR2 from the germline V gene are SGHAT and FQNNGV. The CDR3 contains 15 residues. The V end was cut by 4 bases, the J end by 0 bases, with 11 bases between. CDR3 residues: CASSWGASSTDTQYF. The CDR3 region has the DNA TGTGCCAGCAGCTGGGGGGCATCGAGCACAGATACGCAGTATTTT.

CDR3 bases: TGTGCCAGCGGTATCCCTACGGGACAGGGCATCGAGACCCAGTACTTC. Amino acid sequence: CASGIPTGQGIETQYF. The chain carries TRBV6-5 and TRBJ2-5; 9 nucleotides match TRBD1. Per germline, CDR1 MNHEY and CDR2 SVGAGI. The CDR3 runs to 16 residues. Trimming cost V 8 bases and J 5 bases; bases outside gene matches: 15.

V and J are TRBV5-1 and TRBJ2-1; D is possibly TRBD2 (5 bases). Trimming cost V 2 bases and J 4 bases, with 16 bases left between them. Germline CDR1 and CDR2: SGHRS and YFSETQ. This CDR3 has 16 residues. CDR3 DNA sequence: TGCGCCAGCAGCTTCCTCCGGGATTTATATTACAATGAGCAGTTCTTC. This sequence encodes CASSFLRDLYYNEQFF.

The chain couples TRBV10-3 to TRBJ2-1; tentatively, D is TRBD1 (6 bases). The ends were cut back, 9 bases at V and 3 bases at J, with 21 bases in the middle. The CDR3 length is 16 residues. Germline CDR1 reads ENHRY; CDR2 reads SYGVKD. The DNA of the CDR3 is TGTGCCATTAGTCGATCAGGGGCCCTCTTCTACAATGAGCAGTTCTTC. Translating it yields CAISRSGALFYNEQFF.

This clonotype turned up a few times. V usage is TRBV6-1 and J usage is TRBJ1-5, with TRBD1 as a possible D gene (5 bases). The V end was cut by 4 bases, the J end by 5 bases, with 15 bases between. In germline, CDR1 is MNHNS, CDR2 SASEGT. CDR3 length: 15 amino acids. The CDR3, as DNA: TGTGCCAGCAGTGGGGGACGGAGAGTTTATCAGCCCCAGCATTTT. Translated: CASSGGRRVYQPQHF.